This is a list of T cell receptor beta chains from one sample in a study of CD8+ T cells in alopecia areata. TCRdb's table, derived via immunoSEQ multiplex PCR, lists solely in-frame clones and lacks some. This sample carries approximately 150,000 clones, approximately 51% of them seen once, and the ten largest clones take 0.95% to 1%. The source material was CD4+ T cells sorted from blood, sampled at week 0. The origin of the receptors is a human donor with alopecia areata. The CDR3 runs from the conserved cysteine through the conserved F or W. The D gene is left open where the match is weak. Size tells how often a clone was seen (once, few, many) or the class of an expanded clone, and some rows leave it out.

D gene | J gene | V gene | clone size | CDR3 DNA | CDR3 protein
TRBD2 | TRBJ2-1 | TRBV7-2 | few | TGTGCCAGCAGGACTAGCGGAGACAATGAGCAGTTCTTC | CASRTSGDNEQFF
NA | TRBJ2-2 | TRBV9 | NA | TGTGCCAGCAGCTCCCGGTCTAACACCGGGGAGCTGTTTTTT | CASSSRSNTGELFF
NA | TRBJ2-5 | TRBV4-3 | NA | TGCGCCAGCAGCCAAGAGGTGGGCACGGAGGGCGAGACCCAGTACTTC | CASSQEVGTEGETQYF
NA | TRBJ1-5 | TRBV28 | NA | TGTGCCAGCAGTCGGTTTCGGCGGCCCCAGCATTTT | CASSRFRRPQHF
NA | TRBJ2-1 | TRBV7-9 | NA | TGTGCCAGCAGCCTGGAACTGGGTGAGCAGTTCTTC | CASSLELGEQFF
NA | TRBJ1-2 | TRBV6-6 | NA | TGTGCCAGCAGGTACACAGGAACGTTCTATGGCTACACCTTC | CASRYTGTFYGYTF
TRBD1 | TRBJ1-5 | TRBV6-1 | NA | TGTGCCAGCATGACAGGGGGCAATCAGCCCCAGCATTTT | CASMTGGNQPQHF
NA | TRBJ2-1 | TRBV29-1 | NA | TGCAGCGTTGTCCTAGGGGGGTCCTACAATGAGCAGTTCTTC | CSVVLGGSYNEQFF
TRBD1 | TRBJ2-7 | TRBV7-9 | few | TGTGCCAGCAGCCGAGGGACAGGGGGCGAGCAGTACTTC | CASSRGTGGEQYF
NA | TRBJ1-1 | TRBV19 | NA | TGTGCCAGTAGGCGGGGTCCTGAGAACACTGAAGCTTTCTTT | CASRRGPENTEAFF
NA | TRBJ2-5 | TRBV29-1 | few | TGCAGCGTTGAGGCGGGTCGAGGTGAGACCCAGTACTTC | CSVEAGRGETQYF
NA | TRBJ1-1 | TRBV28 | NA | TGTGCCAGCAAACTGGAAGGGACTGAAGCTTTCTTT | CASKLEGTEAFF
NA | TRBJ2-3 | TRBV6-5 | NA | TGTGCCAGCAGTTCCCCAGCTAGGGATACGCAGTATTTT | CASSSPARDTQYF
NA | TRBJ2-7 | TRBV11-2 | few | TGTGCTTCCTACCCCAACTACGAGCAGTACTTC | CASYPNYEQYF
NA | TRBJ1-2 | TRBV7-9 | NA | TGTGCCAGCAGCTTAGTGGACAGACCACGGGGCTACACCTTC | CASSLVDRPRGYTF
TRBD2 | TRBJ2-4 | TRBV29-1 | NA | TGCAGCGTCCTACTAGCGGGAGCGGGGTCGGCCAAAAACATTCAGTACTTC | CSVLLAGAGSAKNIQYF
NA | TRBJ2-7 | TRBV30 | NA | TGTGCCTGGAGTGGTTTGTTCCCCTCACAGAACGAGCAGTACTTC | CAWSGLFPSQNEQYF
NA | TRBJ2-2 | TRBV29-1 | few | TGCAGCGTTGAAGATCGTTGGCCCGGGGAGCTGTTTTTT | CSVEDRWPGELFF
TRBD1 | TRBJ2-7 | TRBV9 | NA | TGTGCCAGCAGCGTGGGACAGGGTCCTTACGAGCAGTACTTC | CASSVGQGPYEQYF
NA | TRBJ1-5 | TRBV27 | NA | TGTGCCAGCAGCCCGACAGCCAGCCTTGCGTTTCGGCCCCAGCATTTT | CASSPTASLAFRPQHF
NA | TRBJ1-4 | TRBV6-1 | NA | TGTGCCAGCGGGGCCCCTAATGAAAAACTGTTTTTT | CASGAPNEKLFF
NA | TRBJ1-1 | TRBV5-1 | NA | TGCGCCAGCAGCTTGGGGACAGTGAACACTGAAGCTTTCTTT | CASSLGTVNTEAFF
NA | TRBJ1-2 | TRBV30 | NA | TGTGCCTCTCCATGGGGGAGAGGCTACACCTTC | CASPWGRGYTF
NA | TRBJ2-3 | TRBV7-2 | NA | TGTGCCAGCAGCTTAGCGGGAGGAACCACAGATACGCAGTATTTT | CASSLAGGTTDTQYF
NA | TRBJ2-7 | TRBV28 | few | TGTGCCAGCGGGCTCTCCTACGAGCAGTACTTC | CASGLSYEQYF
NA | TRBJ2-2 | TRBV30 | NA | TGTGCCTGGAGTGTCCCCCCGAACACCGGGGAGCTGTTTTTT | CAWSVPPNTGELFF
TRBD2 | TRBJ2-5 | TRBV4-3 | NA | TGCGCCAGCAGCCAAGACGCCCCGGGCGGGAGGGCCTCCCACCAAGAGACCCAGTACTTC | CASSQDAPGGRASHQETQYF
NA | TRBJ1-5 | TRBV30 | NA | TGTGCCTGGAGTCACGGGGGAGAGAATCAGCCCCAGCATTTT | CAWSHGGENQPQHF
NA | TRBJ2-5 | TRBV5-1 | NA | TGCGCCAGCAGTTCACCTCGTCTTCGAGAGACCCAGTACTTC | CASSSPRLRETQYF
NA | TRBJ1-1 | TRBV30 | NA | TGTGCCTGGAGTGTATCCCTTAACACTGAAGCTTTCTTT | CAWSVSLNTEAFF
NA | TRBJ1-5 | TRBV29-1 | few | TGCAGCGTTGTAGCAGGGCTTAGCAATCAGCCCCAGCATTTT | CSVVAGLSNQPQHF
TRBD2 | TRBJ2-7 | TRBV5-1 | few | TGCGCCAGCTCGGTAGGAGCGGGGGTTTCCTACGAGCAGTACTTC | CASSVGAGVSYEQYF